This TCR beta chain stems from a study of STAT3 mutations in large granular lymphocyte leukemia. As for the study in general: Canonical activating STAT3 mutations were detected in roughly half of the longitudinally sequenced T-LGLL patients. Findings and caveats of the study: In some patients, a small highly pathogenic clone possibly went undetected. Every T-cell large granular lymphocyte leukemia patient had at least one immunodominant TCR beta clonotype.

TCRdb keeps only in-frame clones here, not all; method: immunoSEQ multiplex PCR. Of several thousand clones listed, around a third are singletons. Germline loops: CDR1 MNHEY, CDR2 SVGAGI. Trimming left V 4 bases short and J 6 bases short, with 15 bases between. The CDR3 spans 14 residues. Turning to this clone: Its antigen is unknown.

The receptor's source is a woman in her thirties or forties with T-cell large granular lymphocyte leukemia. Some clones in this sample may be carry-over from other donors' samples. The sequenced sample was peripheral blood mononuclear cells. The chain joins TRBV6-5 to TRBJ1-1; the D gene is possibly TRBD1 (6 bases). CDR3 region: CASSWDINVPEAFF. The CDR3 DNA reads TGTGCCAGCAGTTGGGACATAAATGTTCCTGAAGCTTTCTTT.